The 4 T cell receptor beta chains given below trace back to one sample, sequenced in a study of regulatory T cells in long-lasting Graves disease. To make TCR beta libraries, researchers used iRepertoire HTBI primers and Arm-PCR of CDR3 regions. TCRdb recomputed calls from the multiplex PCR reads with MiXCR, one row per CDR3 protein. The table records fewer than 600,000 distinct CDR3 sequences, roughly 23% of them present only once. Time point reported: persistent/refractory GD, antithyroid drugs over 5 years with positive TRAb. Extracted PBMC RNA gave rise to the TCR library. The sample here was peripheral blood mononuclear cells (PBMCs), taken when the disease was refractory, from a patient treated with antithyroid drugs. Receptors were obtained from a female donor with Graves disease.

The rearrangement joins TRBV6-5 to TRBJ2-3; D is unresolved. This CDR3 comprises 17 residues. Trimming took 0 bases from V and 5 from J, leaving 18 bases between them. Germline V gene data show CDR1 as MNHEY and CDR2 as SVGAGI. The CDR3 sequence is CASSYSPLRWEQDTQYF. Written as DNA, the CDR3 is TGTGCCAGCAGTTACTCGCCCCTCCGTTGGGAACAAGATACGCAGTATTTT.

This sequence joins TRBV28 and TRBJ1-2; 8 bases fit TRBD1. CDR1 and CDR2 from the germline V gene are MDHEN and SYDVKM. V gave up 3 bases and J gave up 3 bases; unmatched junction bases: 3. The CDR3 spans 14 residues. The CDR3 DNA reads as TGTGCCAGCAGTTTGCGGACAGGGTACTATGGCTACACCTTC. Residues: CASSLRTGYYGYTF.

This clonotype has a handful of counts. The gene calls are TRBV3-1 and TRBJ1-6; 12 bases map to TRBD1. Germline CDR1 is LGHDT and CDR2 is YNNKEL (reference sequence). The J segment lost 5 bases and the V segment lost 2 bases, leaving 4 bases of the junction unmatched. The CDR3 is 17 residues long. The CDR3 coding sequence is TGTGCCAGCAGCCAATACGGGACAGGGGGCAATAATTCACCCCTCCACTTT. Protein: CASSQYGTGGNNSPLHF.

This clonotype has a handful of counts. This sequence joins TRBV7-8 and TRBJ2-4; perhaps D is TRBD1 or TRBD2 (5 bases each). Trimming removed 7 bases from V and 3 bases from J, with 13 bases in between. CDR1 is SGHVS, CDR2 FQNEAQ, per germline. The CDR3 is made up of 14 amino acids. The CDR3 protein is CASTNLRGKNIQYF. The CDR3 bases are TGTGCCAGCACCAACCTGAGGGGCAAAAACATTCAGTACTTC.